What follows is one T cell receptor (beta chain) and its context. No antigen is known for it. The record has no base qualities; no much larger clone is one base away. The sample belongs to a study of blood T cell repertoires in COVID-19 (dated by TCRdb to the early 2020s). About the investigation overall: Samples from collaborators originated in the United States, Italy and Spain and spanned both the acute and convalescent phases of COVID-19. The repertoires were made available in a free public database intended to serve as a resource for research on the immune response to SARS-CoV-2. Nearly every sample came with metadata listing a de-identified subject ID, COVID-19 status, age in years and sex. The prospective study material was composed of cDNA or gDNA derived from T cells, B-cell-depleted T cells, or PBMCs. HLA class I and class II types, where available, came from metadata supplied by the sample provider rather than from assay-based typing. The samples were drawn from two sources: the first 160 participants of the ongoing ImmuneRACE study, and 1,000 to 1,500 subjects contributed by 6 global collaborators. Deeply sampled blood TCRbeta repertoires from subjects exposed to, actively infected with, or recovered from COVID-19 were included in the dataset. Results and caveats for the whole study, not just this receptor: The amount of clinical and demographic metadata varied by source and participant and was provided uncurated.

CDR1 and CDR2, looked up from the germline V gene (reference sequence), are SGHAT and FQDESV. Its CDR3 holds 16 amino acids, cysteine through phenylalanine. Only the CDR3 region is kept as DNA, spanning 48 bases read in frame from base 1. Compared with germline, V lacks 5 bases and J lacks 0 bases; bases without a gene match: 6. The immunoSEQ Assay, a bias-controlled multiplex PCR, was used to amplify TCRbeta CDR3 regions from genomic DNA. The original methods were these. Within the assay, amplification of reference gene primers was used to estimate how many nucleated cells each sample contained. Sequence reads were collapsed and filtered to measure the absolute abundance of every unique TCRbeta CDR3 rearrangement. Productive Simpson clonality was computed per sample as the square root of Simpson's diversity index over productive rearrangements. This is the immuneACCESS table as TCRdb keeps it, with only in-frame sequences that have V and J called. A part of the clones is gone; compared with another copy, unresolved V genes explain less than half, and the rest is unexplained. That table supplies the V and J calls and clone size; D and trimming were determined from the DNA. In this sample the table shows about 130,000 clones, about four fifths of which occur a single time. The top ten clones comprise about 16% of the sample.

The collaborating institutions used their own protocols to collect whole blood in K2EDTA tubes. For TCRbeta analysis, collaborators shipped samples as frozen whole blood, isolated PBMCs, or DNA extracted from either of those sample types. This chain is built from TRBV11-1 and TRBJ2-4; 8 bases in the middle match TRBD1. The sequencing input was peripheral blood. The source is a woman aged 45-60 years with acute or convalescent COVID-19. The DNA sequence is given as TGTGCCAGCAGCATCCACAGGGGGACAGCCAAAAACATTCAGTACTTC. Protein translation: CASSIHRGTAKNIQYF.